This TCR beta chain was observed in a study of T cell responses to AZD1222 COVID-19 vaccine (dated by TCRdb to the early 2020s). The study in broad terms: A total of just over 230 trial participants underwent TCR sequencing, of whom about 210 had received two doses of AZD1222 and 26 had received two doses of the MenACWY control vaccine. Trial participants were enrolled into age subgroups of 18-55, 56-69 and 70-plus years, which contained about 150, 28 and 57 TCR-sequenced participants, respectively.

The germline V gene yields MGHDK for CDR1 and SYGVNS for CDR2. The V and J ends are trimmed by 5 bases and 2 bases, leaving 10 bases between them. Its CDR3 holds 14 amino acids, cysteine through phenylalanine. The DNA shown is the 42-base CDR3, in frame from base 1. The time point label corresponds to: about 28 days (+/-7) after the second vaccine dose. AZD1222 recipients whose second dose came at about 4 weeks and those whose second dose came at about 12 weeks were combined into one group, since spike-specific TCR depth and breadth did not differ between the two schedules. Vaccinee samples were obtained from the UK trials COV001 and COV002, which included a single-blind randomized controlled phase 2/3 trial of AZD1222 (ChAdOx1 nCoV-19) in healthy adults. Trial participant PBMC samples were collected at day 0 and day 28 after the second dose for TCRbeta chain sequencing. Broader findings and caveats from the paper: Most participants were white British and females outnumbered males, and the authors suggested that clonal diversity may have been underestimated. The vaccine-associated CD4 TCRs covered the entire spike protein, and the dominant responses fell in regions 160-218 and 743-854. After two AZD1222 doses, spike-specific TCR breadth and depth were significantly higher than at day 0 and than in MenACWY recipients. Conclusions about previously exposed vaccinees were limited because only six AZD1222 recipients were SARS-CoV-2 seropositive at baseline. No day 14 peak-response samples were available, so repertoires were characterized only after the peak T cell response. The 56-69-year group was small, and its depth increase did not reach significance, likely because of low power. Reportedly, almost half of the unique spike-specific TCRs recognized epitopes lying outside the regions that are mutated in the B.1.351 and B.1.1.7 variants.

The CDR3 regions of human TCRbeta chains were subjected to immunosequencing. As for how the authors treated the data: TCRs in the repertoires were matched against a reference library of SARS-CoV-2-specific TCRs that had been generated with the MIRA antigen-specificity platform. Breadth meant the fraction of unique TCRs that were SARS-CoV-2-associated, whereas depth meant the fraction of total T cells that were SARS-CoV-2-associated. Using the MIRA data, each spike-specific TCR was assigned both to the spike region to which the TCR was reactive and to a CD4 or CD8 class. Log10-transformed breadth and depth values were compared by one-way ANOVA with Sidak's multiple comparisons tests. TCRdb obtained this table from immuneACCESS and retained in-frame rearrangements with V and J assigned. These tables miss some clones; where compared with another copy, unresolved V genes account for less than half of the shortfall, and the remainder is unexplained. V and J calls plus clone size are reproduced from that table; the DNA served to infer D and trimming. The sample has fewer than 150,000 clones on record, 80% to 95% of them singletons. About 8% of the sample goes to the ten largest clones.

Comments on this clone: Its antigen remains undetermined. Base qualities were left out, and no much larger clone turns up one base away.

The receptor was isolated from an adult who received the AZD1222 COVID-19 vaccine. Sequences were derived from peripheral blood, sampled 28 days after the second AZD1222 dose. The rearranged segments are TRBV25-1 and TRBJ1-5; 6 matching bases give a weak D call of TRBD1. The CDR3 protein sequence reads: CASSPPGGNQPQHF. The nucleotide sequence is TGTGCCAGCAGTCCGCCAGGGGGCAATCAGCCCCAGCATTTT.